This T cell receptor beta chain is from a study of graft-versus-host responses after intestinal transplantation. Broader study findings: Early post-transplant HvG declines were associated with peak circulating GvH clone levels.

CDR3 size: 14 residues. CDR1 and CDR2 (germline): WNHNN, SYGVQD (reference sequence). Trimming removed 1 base at V and 0 bases at J, with 7 bases between. The method was immunoSEQ multiplex PCR; TCRdb's version includes in-frame clones alone and lacks a portion of them. The table includes approximately 24,000 clones, around 94% detected once. Remarks on this clone: The antigen is unknown.

The material was PBMCs, obtained just over 29 days after intestinal transplant. The receptor was derived from a human patient who received an intestinal transplant, so some T cells may come from the graft donor. The chain links TRBV10-1 to TRBJ2-7; no definite D call. The CDR3 here is CASSEFRSSYEQYF. CDR3 DNA: TGCGCCAGCAGTGAGTTTAGGAGCTCCTACGAGCAGTACTTC.